Below, 14 T cell receptor beta chains from the same sample are listed, as sequenced in a study of shared clonotypes between healthy human individuals. This table comes from immunoSEQ multiplex PCR, and its TCRdb copy is limited to in-frame clones, with some not included. The data contain millions of clones, about 95% of them seen just once; the ten biggest clones take up roughly 1%. Naive CD8 cells were CD45RO-negative, positively selected for CCR7, excluding terminally differentiated effector memory CD45RA+ cells. The sequenced sample consisted of naive CD8+ T cells sorted from blood. The receptors were gathered from a young man in good health.

The chain recombines TRBV29-1 with TRBJ2-7; possibly TRBD2 for D (5 bases). The CDR3 runs 13 residues. Per germline, CDR1 SQVTM and CDR2 ANQGSEA. V shed 7 bases and J shed 3 bases, with 16 bases lying between them. For the CDR3, the DNA is TGCAGCGCCATCGGCCTAGCTCGCTACGAGCAGTACTTC. Protein: CSAIGLARYEQYF.

The chain joins TRBV18 to TRBJ2-3; D may be TRBD2 (6 bases). The CDR3 has 16 residues. With 5 bases removed from V and 2 bases from J, the gap between germline ends came to 17 bases. Germline CDR1 KGHSH, CDR2 LQKENI. The CDR3 DNA is TGTGCCAGCTCATGGACCCCGGGAGAACACACAGATACGCAGTATTTT. Translated, it gives CASSWTPGEHTDTQYF.

This clone is a singleton in its sample. The rearrangement joins TRBV28 to TRBJ1-1; the match to TRBD1 covers 10 bases. Germline CDR1 and CDR2: MDHEN and SYDVKM. V shed 5 bases, J shed 4 bases, and the junction held 10 bases outside the gene matches. The CDR3 sequence is 16 residues long. This CDR3 reads CASSEGQGTPFTEAFF. CDR3 DNA: TGTGCCAGCAGTGAGGGACAGGGGACCCCTTTCACTGAAGCTTTCTTT.

The chain couples TRBV7-2 to TRBJ2-5; unclear D gene. The CDR3 contains 12 residues. Trimming shortened V by 1 base and J by 11 bases, and 11 bases separated the two germline ends. The V gene's germline CDR1 is SGHTA and CDR2 FQGNSA. The CDR3, as DNA: TGTGCCAGCAGCTTAGGGATTGGATATCAGTACTTC. Translating gives CASSLGIGYQYF.

On this clone itself: Additional DNA sequences in this sample encode the identical CDR3. V usage is TRBV5-6 and J usage is TRBJ2-7; unclear D gene. Germline V gene data show CDR1 as SGHDT and CDR2 as YYEEEE. The V end was cut by 3 bases, the J end by 2 bases, with 9 bases between. The CDR3 runs 13 residues. DNA for the CDR3: TGTGCCAGCAGCTCCGGCGTCACCTACGAGCAGTACTTC. Its protein product is CASSSGVTYEQYF.

The chain links TRBV9 to TRBJ2-1; 7 nucleotides line up with TRBD1. The CDR3 runs 16 residues. V dropped 0 bases and J dropped 4; count of bases not matched to a gene: 7. CDR1 is SGDLS, CDR2 YYNGEE, per germline. This CDR3 reads CASSVDDRAGYNEQFF. The CDR3 nucleotides are TGTGCCAGCAGCGTAGATGACAGGGCAGGGTACAATGAGCAGTTCTTC.

The V and J genes are TRBV4-3 and TRBJ2-3; 10 bases align to TRBD2. J lost 6 bases, V lost 0 bases, and 12 bases had no gene match. Looked up from germline, CDR1 is LGHNA and CDR2 is YSLEER. This CDR3 is built from 18 residues. For the CDR3, the DNA is TGCGCCAGCAGCCAAGATCCTAGCGGGAGCCTTGGGGGGGATACGCAGTATTTT. The encoded protein is CASSQDPSGSLGGDTQYF.

This sequence joins TRBV11-2 and TRBJ1-1; 11 bases are shared with TRBD1. The CDR3 sequence is 16 residues long. V lost 1 base and J lost 1; bases outside the gene matches: 2. In germline, CDR1 is SGHAT, CDR2 FQNNGV. The CDR3, as DNA: TGTGCCAGCAGCTTAGGGACAGGGGGCCCGAACACTGAAGCTTTCTTT. Protein product: CASSLGTGGPNTEAFF.

This clone has only one observation. The J gene is TRBJ2-3, the V gene TRBV4-1, with TRBD2 identical over 10 bases. This CDR3 has 20 amino acids. J lost 5 bases, V lost 0 bases, and 17 bases had no gene match. The germline gives CDR1 MGHRA, CDR2 YSYEKL. CDR3 coding DNA: TGCGCCAGCAGCCAAGAGACGGGACTAGCGTTTGGTCTCCACCAAGATACGCAGTATTTT. Residues: CASSQETGLAFGLHQDTQYF.

This chain joins TRBV6-6 and TRBJ2-2; TRBD2 aligns across 7 bases. The V gene's germline CDR1 is MNHNY and CDR2 SVGAGI (reference sequence). V trimming: 2 bases; J trimming: 5 bases; junction bases outside the gene matches: 5. The CDR3 runs to 15 residues. CDR3 bases: TGTGCCAGCAGTTACCGGGCGGGGGAGACCGGGGAGCTGTTTTTT. Protein: CASSYRAGETGELFF.

The chain combines TRBV4-3 with TRBJ1-2; D gene unclear. Germline CDR1 is LGHNA and CDR2 is YSLEER. The CDR3 has 16 residues. The V and J ends lost 0 bases and 6 bases respectively, with 17 bases between them. Here the CDR3 DNA reads TGCGCCAGCAGCCAAGACGCTGGCAGCCTATTGGATGGCTACACCTTC. Encoded protein: CASSQDAGSLLDGYTF.

The chain couples TRBV7-9 to TRBJ2-1, with 9 nucleotides matching TRBD1. The CDR3 covers 14 residues. The V and J ends lost 4 bases and 7 bases, in that order; junction bases with no gene match: 5. From germline, CDR1 is SEHNR and CDR2 FQNEAQ (reference sequence). The CDR3 loop reads CASSSTTGGNEQFF. CDR3 DNA sequence: TGTGCCAGCAGCTCGACGACAGGGGGGAATGAGCAGTTCTTC.

This chain links TRBV7-6 with TRBJ1-1; possible D gene TRBD1, 6 bases. V shed 4 bases and J shed 3 bases, with 9 bases lying between them. Germline-derived CDR1 and CDR2 are SGHVS and FNYEAQ. The CDR3 extends over 13 amino acids. CDR3: CASSYNRDTEAFF. The CDR3 nucleotides read TGTGCCAGCAGCTATAACAGGGACACTGAAGCTTTCTTT.

The gene calls are TRBV5-1 and TRBJ2-7; TRBD1 matches at 12 bases. With 4 bases clipped from V and 3 bases from J, the junction kept 5 bases outside the gene matches. Germline V gives CDR1 SGHRS, CDR2 YFSETQ. The CDR3 has 15 amino acids. CDR3: CASSKGQGALYEQYF. The CDR3 region has the DNA TGCGCCAGCAGCAAGGGACAGGGGGCCCTCTACGAGCAGTACTTC.